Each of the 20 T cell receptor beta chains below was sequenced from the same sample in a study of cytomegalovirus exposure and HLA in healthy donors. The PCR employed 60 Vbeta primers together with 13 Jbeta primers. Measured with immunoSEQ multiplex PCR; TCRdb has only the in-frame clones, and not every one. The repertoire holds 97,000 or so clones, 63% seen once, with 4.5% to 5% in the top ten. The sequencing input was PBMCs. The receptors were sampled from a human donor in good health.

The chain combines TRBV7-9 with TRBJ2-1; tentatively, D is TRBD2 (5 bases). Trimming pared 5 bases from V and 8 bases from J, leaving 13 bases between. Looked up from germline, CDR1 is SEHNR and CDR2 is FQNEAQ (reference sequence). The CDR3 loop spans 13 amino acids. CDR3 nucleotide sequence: TGTGCCAGCAGCCCACGGACCGGGGATGAGCAGTTCTTC. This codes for CASSPRTGDEQFF.

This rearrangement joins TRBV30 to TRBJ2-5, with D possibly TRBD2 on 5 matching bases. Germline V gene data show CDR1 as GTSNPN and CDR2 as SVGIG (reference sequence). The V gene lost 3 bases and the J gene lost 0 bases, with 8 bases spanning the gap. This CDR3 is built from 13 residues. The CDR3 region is CAWSVGNQETQYF. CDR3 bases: TGTGCCTGGAGCGTCGGGAACCAAGAGACCCAGTACTTC.

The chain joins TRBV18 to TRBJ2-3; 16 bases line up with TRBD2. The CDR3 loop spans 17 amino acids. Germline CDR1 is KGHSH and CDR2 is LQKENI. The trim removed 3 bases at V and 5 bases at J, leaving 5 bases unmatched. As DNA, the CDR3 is TGTGCCAGCTCACCCCCGGGACTAGCGGGAGGGCTAGATACGCAGTATTTT. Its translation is CASSPPGLAGGLDTQYF.

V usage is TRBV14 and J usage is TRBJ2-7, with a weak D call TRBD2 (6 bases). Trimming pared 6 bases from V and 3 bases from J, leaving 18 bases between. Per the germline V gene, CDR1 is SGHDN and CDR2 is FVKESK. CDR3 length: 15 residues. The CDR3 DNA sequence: TGTGCCAGCAGGGACGCGGGGTCCCCAAACTACGAGCAGTACTTC. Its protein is CASRDAGSPNYEQYF.

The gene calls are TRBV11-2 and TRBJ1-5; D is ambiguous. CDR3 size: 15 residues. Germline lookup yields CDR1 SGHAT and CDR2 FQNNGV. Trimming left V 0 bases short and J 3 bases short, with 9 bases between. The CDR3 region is CASSLDLGDNQPQHF. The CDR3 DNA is TGTGCCAGCAGCTTAGATCTCGGGGACAATCAGCCCCAGCATTTT.

The CDR3 sequence is CASSLARASYEQYF. Written as DNA, the CDR3 is TGTGCCAGCAGTTTAGCCAGGGCCTCCTACGAGCAGTACTTC. The V gene is TRBV6-5, the J gene TRBJ2-7; weak D call: TRBD1 (5 bases). The germline CDR1 and CDR2 sequences are MNHEY and SVGAGI. Trimming took off 4 bases at V and 0 bases at J, with 10 bases between the two ends. The CDR3 loop spans 14 amino acids.

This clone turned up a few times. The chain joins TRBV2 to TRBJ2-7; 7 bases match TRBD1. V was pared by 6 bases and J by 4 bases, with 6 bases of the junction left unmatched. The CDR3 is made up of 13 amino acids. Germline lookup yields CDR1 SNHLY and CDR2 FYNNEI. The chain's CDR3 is CASRIGTVYEQYF. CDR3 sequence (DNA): TGTGCCAGCAGGATAGGGACAGTTTACGAGCAGTACTTC.

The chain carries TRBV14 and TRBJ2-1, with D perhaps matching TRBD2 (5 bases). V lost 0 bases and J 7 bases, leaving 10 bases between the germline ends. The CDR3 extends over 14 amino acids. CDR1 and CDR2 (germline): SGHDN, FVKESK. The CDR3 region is CASSQDRTSNEQFF. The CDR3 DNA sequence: TGTGCCAGCAGCCAAGATAGGACTTCGAATGAGCAGTTCTTC.

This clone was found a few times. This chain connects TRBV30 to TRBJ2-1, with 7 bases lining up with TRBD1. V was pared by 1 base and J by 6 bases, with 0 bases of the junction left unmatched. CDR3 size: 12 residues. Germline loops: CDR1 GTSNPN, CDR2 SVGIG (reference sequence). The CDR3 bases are TGTGCCTGGAGTGGGACAGGCAATGAGCAGTTCTTC. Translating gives CAWSGTGNEQFF.

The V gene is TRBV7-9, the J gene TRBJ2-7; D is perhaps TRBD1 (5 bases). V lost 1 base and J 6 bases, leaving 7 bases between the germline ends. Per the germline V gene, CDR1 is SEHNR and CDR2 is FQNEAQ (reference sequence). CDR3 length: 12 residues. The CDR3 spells CASSLGQPEQYF. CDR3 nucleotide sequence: TGTGCCAGCAGCTTAGGACAGCCCGAGCAGTACTTC.

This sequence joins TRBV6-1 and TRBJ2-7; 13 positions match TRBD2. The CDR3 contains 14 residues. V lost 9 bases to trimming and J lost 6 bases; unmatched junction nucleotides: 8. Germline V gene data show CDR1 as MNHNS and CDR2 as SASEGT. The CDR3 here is CASYGTSGTLEQYF. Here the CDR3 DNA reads TGTGCCAGTTACGGGACTAGCGGGACGCTCGAGCAGTACTTC.

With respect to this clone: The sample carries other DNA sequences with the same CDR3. The CDR3 sequence is CASSFPGGWNTEAFF. The CDR3 DNA follows: TGTGCCAGCAGCTTCCCAGGGGGCTGGAACACTGAAGCTTTCTTT. The gene calls are TRBV5-4 and TRBJ1-1; the match to TRBD1 covers 8 bases. Germline V gives CDR1 SGHNT, CDR2 YYREEE (reference sequence). This CDR3 comprises 15 residues. After removal of 2 bases from V and 1 base from J, the junction contained 4 bases not matched to a gene.

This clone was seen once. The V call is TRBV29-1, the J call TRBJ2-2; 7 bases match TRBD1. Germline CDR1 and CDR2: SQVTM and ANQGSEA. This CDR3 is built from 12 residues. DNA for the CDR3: TGCTGGGACAGTACGAACACCGGGGAGCTGTTTTTT. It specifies CWDSTNTGELFF.

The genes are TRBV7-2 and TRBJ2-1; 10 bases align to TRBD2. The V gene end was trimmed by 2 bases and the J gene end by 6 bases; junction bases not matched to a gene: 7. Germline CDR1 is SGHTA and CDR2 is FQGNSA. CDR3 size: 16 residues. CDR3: CASSLSILAGVNEQFF. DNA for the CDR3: TGTGCCAGCAGCTTAAGTATTCTAGCGGGAGTCAATGAGCAGTTCTTC.

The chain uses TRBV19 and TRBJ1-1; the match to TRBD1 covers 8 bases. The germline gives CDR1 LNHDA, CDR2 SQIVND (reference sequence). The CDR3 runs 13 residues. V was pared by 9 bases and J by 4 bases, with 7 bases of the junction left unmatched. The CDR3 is CASGQGRGTEAFF. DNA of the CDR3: TGTGCCAGCGGACAGGGAAGGGGCACTGAAGCTTTCTTT.

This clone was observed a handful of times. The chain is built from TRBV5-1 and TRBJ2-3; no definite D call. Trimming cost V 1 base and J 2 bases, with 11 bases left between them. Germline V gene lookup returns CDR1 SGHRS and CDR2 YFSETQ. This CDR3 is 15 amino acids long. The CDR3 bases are TGCGCCAGCAGCTTGTTAAGGCGGAACACAGATACGCAGTATTTT. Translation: CASSLLRRNTDTQYF.

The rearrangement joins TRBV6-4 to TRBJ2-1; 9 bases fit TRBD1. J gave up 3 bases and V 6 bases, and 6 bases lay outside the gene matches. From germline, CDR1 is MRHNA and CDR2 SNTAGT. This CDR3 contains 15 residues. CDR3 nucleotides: TGTGCCAGCAGCCCGGGACAGGGTGTCTACAATGAGCAGTTCTTC. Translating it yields CASSPGQGVYNEQFF.

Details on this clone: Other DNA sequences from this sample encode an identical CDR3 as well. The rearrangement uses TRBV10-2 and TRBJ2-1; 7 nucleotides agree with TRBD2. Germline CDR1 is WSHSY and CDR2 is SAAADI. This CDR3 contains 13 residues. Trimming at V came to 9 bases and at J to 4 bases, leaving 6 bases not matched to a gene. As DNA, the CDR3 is TGCGCCAGATCACTAGCGAGGTACAATGAGCAGTTCTTC. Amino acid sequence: CARSLARYNEQFF.

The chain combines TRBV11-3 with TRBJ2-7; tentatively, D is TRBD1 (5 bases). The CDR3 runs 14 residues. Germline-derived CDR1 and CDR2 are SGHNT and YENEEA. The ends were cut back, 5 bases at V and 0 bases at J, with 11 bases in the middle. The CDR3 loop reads CASSTTDSSYEQYF. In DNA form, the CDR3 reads TGTGCCAGCAGCACAACCGACAGCTCCTACGAGCAGTACTTC.

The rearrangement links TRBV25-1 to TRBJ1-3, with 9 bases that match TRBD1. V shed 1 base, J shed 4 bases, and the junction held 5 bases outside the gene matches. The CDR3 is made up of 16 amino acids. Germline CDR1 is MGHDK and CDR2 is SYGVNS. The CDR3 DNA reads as TGTGCCAGCAGTGAATTCAGGACAGGGGCGGGAAACACCATATATTTT. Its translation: CASSEFRTGAGNTIYF. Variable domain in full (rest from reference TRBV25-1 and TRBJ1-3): EADIYQTPRYLVIGTGKKITLECSQTMGHDKMYWYQQDPGMELHLIHYSYGVNSTEKGDLSSESTVSRIRTEHFPLTLESARPSHTSQYLCASSEFRTGAGNTIYFGEGSWLTVV.